One and the same sample provided the 30 T cell receptor beta chains below, sequenced in a study of cytomegalovirus exposure and HLA in healthy donors. Researchers ran the PCR with 60 Vbeta and 13 Jbeta primers. Produced via immunoSEQ multiplex PCR; TCRdb's table is partial and in-frame only. The data hold around 63,000 clones, with approximately 71% observed a single time. The specimen was PBMCs. Receptors originate from a man aged 55-75 years in good health and CMV-seropositive.

The chain couples TRBV7-9 to TRBJ2-1; 8 bases line up with TRBD2. The junction had 14 bases not matched to a gene; V was cut back by 1 base and J by 12 bases. The CDR3 runs 16 residues. CDR1 is SEHNR, CDR2 FQNEAQ, per germline (reference sequence). The CDR3 DNA is TGTGCCAGCAGCTTAGAGGGGACTAGGACTAATTCGGTGCAGTTCTTC. This encodes CASSLEGTRTNSVQFF.

This rearrangement joins TRBV19 to TRBJ2-1; TRBD2 matches at 7 bases. V shed 4 bases, J shed 9 bases, and the junction held 9 bases outside the gene matches. CDR3 length: 14 amino acids. Germline V CDR1 and CDR2: LNHDA, SQIVND (reference sequence). The CDR3 bases are TGTGCCAGTAGTAGACCCGGGGGGTCCGGTGAGCAGTTCTTC. It translates to CASSRPGGSGEQFF.

In its sample, this clone was seen once. The chain links TRBV2 to TRBJ1-4, with a weak D call TRBD1 (6 bases). V was cut by 8 bases and J by 3 bases, with 13 bases left in between. This CDR3 region has 14 residues. In germline, CDR1 is SNHLY, CDR2 FYNNEI. CDR3 sequence (DNA): TGTGCCAGCTACCGGGACAACTCTAATGAAAAACTGTTTTTT. Its protein product is CASYRDNSNEKLFF.

This sequence joins TRBV14 and TRBJ2-6; D not certain. The CDR3 loop spans 17 amino acids. V was clipped by 4 bases and J by 1 base, with 14 bases between them. Germline assignment: CDR1 SGHDN and CDR2 FVKESK. This CDR3 reads CASSLQVGPSGANVLTF. The CDR3 DNA follows: TGTGCCAGCAGCCTGCAGGTGGGCCCTTCTGGGGCCAACGTCCTGACTTTC.

The chain combines TRBV5-1 with TRBJ2-3; D remains ambiguous. The V gene lost 4 bases and the J gene lost 2 bases, with 5 bases spanning the gap. The germline V gene encodes CDR1 SGHRS and CDR2 YFSETQ. The CDR3 length is 12 residues. Here the CDR3 reads CASSLPTDTQYF. DNA for the CDR3: TGCGCCAGCAGCCTCCCCACAGATACGCAGTATTTT.

This clone was detected only once. The V call is TRBV29-1, the J call TRBJ2-7; D possibly corresponds to TRBD2 (5 bases). Looked up from germline, CDR1 is SQVTM and CDR2 is ANQGSEA. The V and J ends lost 7 bases and 7 bases respectively, with 17 bases between them. The CDR3 length is 12 residues. The CDR3: CSAGEQGLEQYF. CDR3 sequence (DNA): TGCAGCGCCGGGGAACAAGGGTTAGAGCAGTACTTC.

The chain couples TRBV29-1 to TRBJ1-3; no clear D gene. CDR1 and CDR2 (germline): SQVTM, ANQGSEA. V dropped 4 bases and J dropped 0 bases, with 7 bases sitting between them. This CDR3 is 13 amino acids long. The CDR3, as DNA: TGCAGCGTTGGCGAGGCCTCTGGAAACACCATATATTTT. This translates into CSVGEASGNTIYF.

This chain links TRBV5-1 with TRBJ2-5, with 12 bases matching TRBD2. J was trimmed by 5 bases and V by 0 bases; bases with no gene match: 5. The CDR3 spans 16 residues. Germline assignment: CDR1 SGHRS and CDR2 YFSETQ. The CDR3 bases are TGCGCCAGCAGCTTGGCCCTAGCGGGGGGGCGCGAGACCCAGTACTTC. Protein sequence: CASSLALAGGRETQYF.

The J gene is TRBJ2-5, the V gene TRBV5-6; 13 bases are a match to TRBD2. V was clipped by 4 bases and J by 2 bases; unmatched bases: 2. The CDR3 has 15 amino acids. Germline V gene lookup returns CDR1 SGHDT and CDR2 YYEEEE. The CDR3 reads CASSRTSGGQETQYF. In nucleotides, the CDR3 is TGTGCCAGCAGCAGGACTAGCGGGGGTCAAGAGACCCAGTACTTC.

There are a few counts of this clone. The J gene is TRBJ1-1, the V gene TRBV2; 7 bases are a match to TRBD1. The germline V gene has CDR1 SNHLY and CDR2 FYNNEI. The CDR3 spans 13 residues. Trimming cost V 6 bases and J 4 bases; bases outside gene matches: 5. The CDR3 sequence is CASRDRVPTEAFF. The CDR3 DNA sequence: TGTGCCAGCAGAGACAGGGTTCCCACTGAAGCTTTCTTT.

The sample holds one count of this clone. The chain recombines TRBV5-6 with TRBJ1-1; D remains ambiguous. Germline V gene lookup returns CDR1 SGHDT and CDR2 YYEEEE. Trimming took 7 bases from V and 0 from J, leaving 7 bases between them. The CDR3 contains 12 residues. The CDR3 bases are TGTGCCAGCGAGAGAATGAACACTGAAGCTTTCTTT. This translates into CASERMNTEAFF.

The chain employs TRBV2 and TRBJ1-5; weak D call: TRBD1 (6 bases). V lost 6 bases to trimming and J lost 4 bases, with 13 bases between them. Per the germline V gene, CDR1 is SNHLY and CDR2 is FYNNEI. The CDR3 runs to 14 residues. The CDR3 loop reads CASRSPRGNQPQHF. For the CDR3, the DNA is TGTGCCAGCAGGAGCCCCAGGGGTAATCAGCCCCAGCATTTT.

The chain joins TRBV10-1 to TRBJ2-7; the match to TRBD1 covers 7 bases. With V trimmed by 6 bases and J by 7 bases, 9 bases remained unmatched. The CDR3 has 13 amino acids. Germline V gene data show CDR1 as WNHNN and CDR2 as SYGVQD (reference sequence). The CDR3 nucleotides are TGCGCCAGCAGCACAGACAGGGCGCGGGAGCAGTACTTC. Translated: CASSTDRAREQYF.

CDR3 loop: CASSLGWTGVNTEAFF. The CDR3 DNA follows: TGCGCCAGCAGCTTAGGATGGACAGGGGTGAACACTGAAGCTTTCTTT. The chain recombines TRBV5-1 with TRBJ1-1, with TRBD1 identical over 9 bases. Germline V gives CDR1 SGHRS, CDR2 YFSETQ. The CDR3 has 16 amino acids. V dropped 2 bases and J dropped 0; count of bases not matched to a gene: 5.

This CDR3 reads CATQVPVSTDTQYF. Written as DNA, the CDR3 is TGTGCCACACAGGTGCCAGTCAGCACAGATACGCAGTATTTT. The chain couples TRBV2 to TRBJ2-3; perhaps TRBD1 as D (5 bases). CDR1 SNHLY and CDR2 FYNNEI come from the germline V gene. The ends were cut back, 10 bases at V and 0 bases at J, with 14 bases in the middle. The CDR3 spans 14 residues. Looking up the rest from reference TRBV2 and TRBJ2-3 gives the full variable domain: EPEVTQTPSHQVTQMGQEVILRCVPISNHLYFYWYRQILGQKVEFLVSFYNNEISEKSEIFDDQFSVERPDGSNFTLKIRSTKLEDSAMYFCATQVPVSTDTQYFGPGTRLTVL.

This clone has just one count. The rearrangement joins TRBV5-4 to TRBJ1-4; 9 bases match TRBD1. This CDR3 contains 15 residues. The junction had 3 bases not matched to a gene; V was cut back by 4 bases and J by 2 bases. CDR1 is SGHNT, CDR2 YYREEE, per germline (reference sequence). The DNA for the CDR3 is TGTGCCAGCAGCCCCGGACAGGGGACTAATGAAAAACTGTTTTTT. Translating gives CASSPGQGTNEKLFF. Combining the CDR3 with reference TRBV5-4 and TRBJ1-4 gives the whole variable domain ETGVTQSPTHLIKTRGQQVTLRCSSQSGHNTVSWYQQALGQGPQFIFQYYREEENGRGNFPPRFSGLQFPNYSSELNVNALELDDSALYLCASSPGQGTNEKLFFGSGTQLSVL.

The gene calls are TRBV7-6 and TRBJ1-2; 8 nucleotides align to TRBD1. The CDR3 is made up of 15 amino acids. Germline CDR1 reads SGHVS; CDR2 reads FNYEAQ. Trimming removed 6 bases from V and 1 base from J; junction bases left unmatched: 7. The CDR3, as DNA: TGTGCCAGCAGTCCTGGGACAGGAGTTAACTATGGCTACACCTTC. It is translated as CASSPGTGVNYGYTF.

V and J are TRBV20-1 and TRBJ1-2; a possible D gene is TRBD1 (5 bases). CDR3 length: 11 residues. Trimming removed 6 bases at V and 8 bases at J, with 13 bases between. Germline V gene sequence: CDR1 DFQATT, CDR2 SNEGSKA (reference sequence). This chain's CDR3 is CSALDNEGYTF. The CDR3 bases are TGCAGTGCCTTGGACAATGAGGGCTACACCTTC.

This clone was observed a handful of times. This chain links TRBV5-1 with TRBJ2-7; maybe TRBD2 (6 bases). The V end was cut by 2 bases, the J end by 2 bases, with 11 bases between. This CDR3 has 14 residues. Germline CDR1 and CDR2: SGHRS and YFSETQ. The CDR3 DNA follows: TGCGCCAGCAGCTTTGGAGGGCAGGCCTACGAGCAGTACTTC. Translating gives CASSFGGQAYEQYF.

The V and J genes are TRBV11-2 and TRBJ1-2; 8 bases match TRBD1. CDR1 and CDR2 (germline): SGHAT, FQNNGV. The CDR3 length is 15 residues. Losses at the gene ends were 5 bases for V and 3 bases for J; bases not matched to a gene: 8. CDR3 DNA sequence: TGTGCCAGCAGCCTCGCCGGGACAGGACACTATGGCTACACCTTC. It translates to CASSLAGTGHYGYTF.

In this sample, this clone turned up a few times. Compared with germline, one end of the junction differs, possibly owing to a read error. The chain links TRBV20-1 to TRBJ1-3; 7 positions match TRBD1. Looked up from germline, CDR1 is DFQATT and CDR2 is SNEGSKA (reference sequence). This CDR3 region has 11 residues. This CDR3 reads CSALNDRAILF. The DNA of the CDR3 is TGCAGTGCCTTGAACGACAGGGCGATCTTATTT.

The gene calls are TRBV5-1 and TRBJ1-1; TRBD1 is a possible D gene (5 bases). Germline V CDR1 and CDR2: SGHRS, YFSETQ. Trimming cost V 2 bases and J 5 bases, with 13 bases left between them. The CDR3 runs 14 residues. The CDR3 protein is CASSFGTEGTEAFF. For the CDR3, the DNA is TGCGCCAGCAGCTTCGGGACGGAGGGTACTGAAGCTTTCTTT.

This clone was recorded a few times. The J gene is TRBJ2-2, the V gene TRBV4-1; TRBD2 aligns across 10 bases. CDR1 and CDR2 from the germline V gene are MGHRA and YSYEKL. The length of the CDR3 is 16 residues. The trim removed 2 bases at V and 2 bases at J, leaving 2 bases unmatched. The CDR3 sequence: CASSQLAGGNTGELFF. CDR3 DNA: TGCGCCAGCAGCCAATTAGCGGGGGGTAACACCGGGGAGCTGTTTTTT.

This clone was recorded once. This chain joins TRBV27 and TRBJ2-3, with D perhaps TRBD2 (5 bases). Per the germline V gene, CDR1 is MNHEY and CDR2 is SMNVEV (reference sequence). Trimming shortened V by 4 bases and J by 7 bases, and 15 bases separated the two germline ends. This CDR3 has 14 residues. The CDR3 loop reads CASSYGPGGNTQYF. DNA for the CDR3: TGTGCCAGCAGTTACGGGCCCGGAGGAAATACGCAGTATTTT.

The genes are TRBV28 and TRBJ1-2, with D unresolved. V was shortened by 6 bases and J by 1 base, with 6 bases between the two germline ends. The germline V gene encodes CDR1 MDHEN and CDR2 SYDVKM. This CDR3 has 12 amino acids. The CDR3 DNA reads as TGTGCCAGCAGCCTAAATAACTATGGCTACACCTTC. Amino acids: CASSLNNYGYTF.

The V call is TRBV19, the J call TRBJ2-3, with unresolved D. This CDR3 comprises 15 residues. Trimming took off 3 bases at V and 0 bases at J, with 10 bases between the two ends. The germline CDR1 and CDR2 sequences are LNHDA and SQIVND (reference sequence). The CDR3 sequence is CASSISTHSTDTQYF. The DNA of the CDR3 is TGTGCCAGTAGTATTTCGACACATAGCACAGATACGCAGTATTTT.

This chain connects TRBV6-5 to TRBJ2-2; D is possibly TRBD2 (5 bases). There are 15 residues in the CDR3. Deletions cut 5 bases from V and 8 bases from J, with 18 bases between. Germline V gives CDR1 MNHEY, CDR2 SVGAGI. CDR3 coding DNA: TGTGCCAGCAGTCCCGGAGGTAGGGTTTCGGGGGAGCTGTTTTTT. Residues: CASSPGGRVSGELFF.

This chain joins TRBV5-1 and TRBJ2-5; 10 bases are a match to TRBD2. Losses at the gene ends were 0 bases for V and 1 base for J; bases not matched to a gene: 3. The germline gives CDR1 SGHRS, CDR2 YFSETQ. This CDR3 comprises 16 residues. CDR3 region: CASSLGPSGGQETQYF. The CDR3 DNA is TGCGCCAGCAGCTTGGGTCCTAGCGGGGGCCAAGAGACCCAGTACTTC.

This chain uses TRBV5-1 with TRBJ2-5; TRBD1 matches 7 bases. Germline lookup yields CDR1 SGHRS and CDR2 YFSETQ. Trimming at V came to 3 bases and at J to 4 bases, leaving 9 bases not matched to a gene. This CDR3 spans 15 amino acids. CDR3 nucleotides: TGCGCCAGCAGCTATGGACAGGCCCTCGGAGAGACCCAGTACTTC. Translating gives CASSYGQALGETQYF.

The V call is TRBV4-1, the J call TRBJ1-2, with TRBD1 identical over 8 bases. In germline, CDR1 is MGHRA, CDR2 YSYEKL. CDR3 length equals 14 residues. After removal of 1 base from V and 5 bases from J, the junction contained 3 bases not matched to a gene. CDR3 bases: TGCGCCAGCAGCCAAGGGACAGGGCCTTATGGCTACACCTTC. This gives the protein CASSQGTGPYGYTF.